The clone carrying this T cell receptor beta chain has at least ten counts. Its matching antigen is unknown. The germline gives CDR1 MNHEY, CDR2 SVGAGI. Trimming at V came to 2 bases and at J to 0 bases, leaving 3 bases not matched to a gene. CDR3 length equals 17 residues. The source of the sample is a study of tumor and adjacent non-tumor tissue in lung cancer. On the study more broadly: About 4.17 million productive TCRbeta reads were obtained per sample on average. The study's findings and limits: Normal lung showed higher cumulative top 100 clone frequency than tumor. Significantly higher TCR diversity was found in tumor than normal lung.

The template was RNA from unsorted bulk tissue. This non-tumor lung sample came from over 3 cm beyond the tumor edge. The library came from three nested PCR rounds adapted from ARM-PCR protocols. Each CDR3 protein is one row after TCRdb ran MiXCR on the multiplex PCR reads. The profile shows about 48,000 distinct CDR3 sequences, around 59% of them singletons. This TCR derives from a woman aged 70-85 years with non-small cell lung cancer. The sample taken for sequencing was distant non-tumor lung tissue. J is TRBJ2-6 and V is TRBV6-5; 8 bases agree with TRBD2. CDR3 in amino acids: CASSYPGGGSGANVLTF. The CDR3 DNA is TGTGCCAGCAGTTACCCGGGGGGGGGCTCTGGGGCCAACGTCCTGACTTTC.